The clone carrying this T cell receptor beta chain was seen repeatedly, ten times or more. Its antigen remains unidentified. This record belongs to a study of early T cells in non-severe SARS-CoV-2 infection. Each cDNA molecule carried a unique molecular identifier. TCRdb reprocessed the 5' RACE reads via MiXCR and lists one record per CDR3 protein. The sample has roughly 34,000 distinct CDR3 sequences, roughly 4.5% seen once. Study-level findings and limits: Sequences matched to VDJdb favored anti-spike CD8 responses, while private and CD4 specificities were missed.

The clonotype comes from an adult who was a healthcare worker with PCR-confirmed SARS-CoV-2 infection or an uninfected control (not recorded which). The sample was whole blood.

The CDR3 DNA sequence: TGTGCCTGGGCGGCCAATGTGGTCTACGAGCAGTACTTC. Protein: CAWAANVVYEQYF. The chain links TRBV30 to TRBJ2-7, with D unclear. Germline values: CDR1 GTSNPN, CDR2 SVGIG (reference sequence). This CDR3 has 13 residues. Between the trimmed V and J ends, which lost 5 bases and 3 bases, there was a span of 14 bases.